This T cell receptor (beta chain) was retrieved from a study of blood T cell repertoires in COVID-19. In the study overall: Nucleic acid was either cDNA or gDNA, and it came from T cells, B-cell-depleted T cells, or PBMCs.

The germline V and J ends were trimmed by 3 bases and 10 bases, with 7 bases remaining between them. The CDR3 contains 12 residues. Germline V lookup: CDR1 LGHDT, CDR2 YNNKEL (reference sequence). Notes on this clone: Other DNA sequences in this specimen translate into the identical CDR3.

Study members were between roughly 18 and 100 years old and lived in roughly 24 US regions. Participant-given clinical history determined each cohort assignment. Contact with a PCR-confirmed or clinician-diagnosed COVID-19 case occurred within 2 weeks of entry. Sequencing was performed with immunoSEQ multiplex PCR; in TCRdb, only in-frame clones are kept and a portion is missing. The sample includes 200,000 to 250,000 clones, 80% to 90% seen only once; the top ten take about 5.3%. This chain links TRBV3-1 (or the pseudogene TRBV3-2) with TRBJ1-6; D gene ambiguous. The clonotype comes from a woman aged 50 to 65 who had been exposed to COVID-19. Specimen: PBMCs or T cells enriched from blood (not recorded which). The CDR3, as DNA: TGTGCCAGCAGCCAGGCGGGGTCACCCCTCCACTTT. Translating it yields CASSQAGSPLHF.